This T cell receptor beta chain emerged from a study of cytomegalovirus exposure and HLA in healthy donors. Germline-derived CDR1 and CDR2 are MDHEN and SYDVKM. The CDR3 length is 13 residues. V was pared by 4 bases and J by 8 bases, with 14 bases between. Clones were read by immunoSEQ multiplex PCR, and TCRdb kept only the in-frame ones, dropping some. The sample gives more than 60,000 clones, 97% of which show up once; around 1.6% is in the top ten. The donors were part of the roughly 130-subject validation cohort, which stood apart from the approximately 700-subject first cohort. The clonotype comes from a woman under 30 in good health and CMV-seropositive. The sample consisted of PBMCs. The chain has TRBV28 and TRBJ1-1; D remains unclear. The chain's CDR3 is CASSWVGAAEAFF. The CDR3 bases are TGTGCCAGCAGTTGGGTGGGTGCGGCGGAAGCTTTCTTT.